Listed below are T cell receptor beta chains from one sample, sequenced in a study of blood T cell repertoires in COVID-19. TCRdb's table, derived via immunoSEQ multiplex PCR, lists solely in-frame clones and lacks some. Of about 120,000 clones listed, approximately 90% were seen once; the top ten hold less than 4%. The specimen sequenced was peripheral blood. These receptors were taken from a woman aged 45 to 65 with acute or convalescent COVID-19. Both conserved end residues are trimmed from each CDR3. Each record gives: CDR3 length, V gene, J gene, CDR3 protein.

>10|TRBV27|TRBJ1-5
ASSFTGTPQH
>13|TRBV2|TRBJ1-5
ASSEASTGNQPQH
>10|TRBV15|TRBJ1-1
ATSRAGLEAF
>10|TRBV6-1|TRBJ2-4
ASSETGQAIV
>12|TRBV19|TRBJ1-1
ASSRDRGSSEAF
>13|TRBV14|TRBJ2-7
ASKLRGPRSYEQY
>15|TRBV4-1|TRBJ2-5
ASSQSQRLAGAETQY
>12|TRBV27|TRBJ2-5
ASSLLPGGETQY
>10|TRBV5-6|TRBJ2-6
ASSPGGYVLT
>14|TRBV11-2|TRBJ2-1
ASSPGLAVSYNEQF
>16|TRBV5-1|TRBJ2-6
ASSSGQGGSSGANVLT
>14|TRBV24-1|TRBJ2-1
ATSDPGDSNYNEQF
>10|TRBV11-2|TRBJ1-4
ASSLVSEKLF
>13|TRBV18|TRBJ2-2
ASAREQGIAGELF
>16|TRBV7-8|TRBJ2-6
ASSLPRGQLSGANVLT
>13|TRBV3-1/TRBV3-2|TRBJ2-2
ASSPTGEVPGELF
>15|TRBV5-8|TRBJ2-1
ASSTPAGTRSYNEQF
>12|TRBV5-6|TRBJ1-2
ASSSRRDRDGYT
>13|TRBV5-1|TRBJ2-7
ASSPVVSPLPEQY
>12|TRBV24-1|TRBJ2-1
ATLARFYYNEQF
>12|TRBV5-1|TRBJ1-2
ASSWTGSNYGYT
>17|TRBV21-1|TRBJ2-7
ASSLTGTGARGSPYEQY
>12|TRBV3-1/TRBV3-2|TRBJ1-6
ASSQTQNNSPLH
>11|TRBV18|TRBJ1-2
ASSPTGNYGYT
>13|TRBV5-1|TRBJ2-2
ASSLTGGYTGELF
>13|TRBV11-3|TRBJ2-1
ASSLEGGSYNEQF
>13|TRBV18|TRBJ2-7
ASSPRQGVSYEQY
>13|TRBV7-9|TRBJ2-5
ASSLEVPGRETQY
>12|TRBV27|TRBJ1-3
ASRPTGTGNTIY
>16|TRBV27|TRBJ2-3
ASSLRGTSGRAADTQY
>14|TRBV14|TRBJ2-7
ASSQDWGQGSYEQY
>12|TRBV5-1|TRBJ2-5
ASSPGTSWETQY
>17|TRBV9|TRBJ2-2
ASSVGLAGVPVNTGELF
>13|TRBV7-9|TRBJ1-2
ASSPPEALNYGYT
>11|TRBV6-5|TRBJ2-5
ASSSGQVPAQY
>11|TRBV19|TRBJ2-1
ASSAGFSNEQF
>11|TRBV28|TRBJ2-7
ASLPGEGGEQY
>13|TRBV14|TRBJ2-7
ASSQLLAGGGEQY
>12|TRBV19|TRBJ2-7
ASSTGTGGSEQY
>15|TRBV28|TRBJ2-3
ASRPPLGGGSTDTQY
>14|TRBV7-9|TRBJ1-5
ASSLAGQGAGQPQH
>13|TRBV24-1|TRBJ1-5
ATSDSGQTRQPQH
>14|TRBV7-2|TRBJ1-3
ASSLLGGKSGNTIY
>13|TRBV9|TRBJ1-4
ASSGAGARGEKLF
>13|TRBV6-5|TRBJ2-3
ASTVLAERRDTQY
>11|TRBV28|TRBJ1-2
ASRKGQIYGYT
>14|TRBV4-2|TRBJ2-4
ASSQTLTGGKNIQY
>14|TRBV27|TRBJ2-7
ASSDPRGPSLYEQY
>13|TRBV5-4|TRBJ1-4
ASSPTAATNEKLF
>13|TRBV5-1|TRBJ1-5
ASSPDGNSNQPQH
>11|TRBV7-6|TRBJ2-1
ASSSTAYNEQF
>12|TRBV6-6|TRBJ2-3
ASTAASSTDTQY